The clone carrying this T cell receptor beta chain was recorded many times. The data stem from a study of Graves' ophthalmopathy and Graves' hyperthyroidism. This CDR3 contains 15 residues. The J segment lost 3 bases and the V segment lost 5 bases, leaving 5 bases of the junction unmatched. Germline-derived CDR1 and CDR2 are SGHTA and FQGTGA. Amplification targeted the TCR beta CDR3 regions, with RNA transcripts as the source material. Second-round multiplex PCR came after first-round RT-PCR with HTBI primers. One entry per CDR3 protein, called by TCRdb with MiXCR from the multiplex PCR reads. Seen here are over 650,000 distinct CDR3 sequences, under 50% observed once, and the top ten hold around 3%.

Material for sequencing was peripheral blood. The chain carries TRBV7-3 and TRBJ2-2; 8 bases are a match to TRBD1. The origin of this receptor is an adult man with Graves' ophthalmopathy. The CDR3 protein is CASSQRTGHTGELFF. The CDR3, as DNA: TGTGCCAGCAGCCAAAGGACAGGGCACACCGGGGAGCTGTTTTTT.